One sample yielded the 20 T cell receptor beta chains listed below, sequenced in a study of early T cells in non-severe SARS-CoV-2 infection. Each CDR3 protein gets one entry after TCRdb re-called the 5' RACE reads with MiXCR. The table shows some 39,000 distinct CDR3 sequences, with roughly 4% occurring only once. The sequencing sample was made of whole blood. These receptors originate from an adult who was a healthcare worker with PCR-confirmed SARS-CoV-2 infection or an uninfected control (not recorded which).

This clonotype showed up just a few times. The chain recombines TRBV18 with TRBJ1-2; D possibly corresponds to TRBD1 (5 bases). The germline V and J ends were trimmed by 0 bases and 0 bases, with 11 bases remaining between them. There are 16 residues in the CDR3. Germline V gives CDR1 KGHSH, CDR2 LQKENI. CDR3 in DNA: TGTGCCAGCTCACCACCAGTCGACAGAGCTAACTATGGCTACACCTTC. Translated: CASSPPVDRANYGYTF.

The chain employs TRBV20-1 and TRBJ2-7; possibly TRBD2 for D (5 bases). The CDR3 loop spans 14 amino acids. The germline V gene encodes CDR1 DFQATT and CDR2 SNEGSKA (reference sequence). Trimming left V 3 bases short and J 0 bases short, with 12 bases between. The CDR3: CSASEWRASYEQYF. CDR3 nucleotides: TGCAGTGCTAGTGAATGGCGGGCCTCCTACGAGCAGTACTTC.

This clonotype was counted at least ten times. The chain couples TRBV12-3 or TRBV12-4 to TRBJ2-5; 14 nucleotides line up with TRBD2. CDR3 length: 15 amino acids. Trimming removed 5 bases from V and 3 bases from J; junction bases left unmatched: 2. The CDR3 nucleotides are TGTGCCAGCAGTACGACTAGCGGGGGGGAAGAGACCCAGTACTTC. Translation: CASSTTSGGEETQYF.

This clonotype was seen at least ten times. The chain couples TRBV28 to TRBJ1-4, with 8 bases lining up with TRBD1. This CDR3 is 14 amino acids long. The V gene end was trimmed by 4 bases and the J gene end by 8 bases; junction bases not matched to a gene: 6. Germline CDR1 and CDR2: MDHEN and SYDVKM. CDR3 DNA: TGTGCCAGCAGTTCAGGGGGCGGTCGGGAAAAACTGTTTTTT. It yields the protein CASSSGGGREKLFF.

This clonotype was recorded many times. The CDR3 DNA reads TGCAGTGCAACCCCGGGACAGGGGGCGCGCGGTGAAAAACTGTTTTTT. It translates to CSATPGQGARGEKLFF. This chain connects TRBV20-1 to TRBJ1-4; 12 bases map to TRBD1. The V gene end was trimmed by 6 bases and the J gene end by 7 bases; junction bases not matched to a gene: 12. The germline gives CDR1 DFQATT, CDR2 SNEGSKA (reference sequence). This CDR3 has 16 amino acids.

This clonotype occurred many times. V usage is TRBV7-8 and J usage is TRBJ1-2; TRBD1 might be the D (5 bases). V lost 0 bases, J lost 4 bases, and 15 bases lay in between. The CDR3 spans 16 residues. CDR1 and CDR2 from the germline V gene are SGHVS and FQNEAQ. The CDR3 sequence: CASSLALSRGSYGYTF. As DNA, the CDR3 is TGTGCCAGCAGCTTAGCGCTAAGTCGGGGGAGCTATGGCTACACCTTC.

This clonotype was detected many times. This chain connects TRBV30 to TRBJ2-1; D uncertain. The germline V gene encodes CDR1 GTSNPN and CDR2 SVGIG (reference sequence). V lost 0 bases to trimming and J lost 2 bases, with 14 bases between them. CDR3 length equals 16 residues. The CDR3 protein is CAWSVVPNNTYNEQFF. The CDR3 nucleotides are TGTGCCTGGAGTGTAGTCCCCAATAACACCTACAATGAGCAGTTCTTC.

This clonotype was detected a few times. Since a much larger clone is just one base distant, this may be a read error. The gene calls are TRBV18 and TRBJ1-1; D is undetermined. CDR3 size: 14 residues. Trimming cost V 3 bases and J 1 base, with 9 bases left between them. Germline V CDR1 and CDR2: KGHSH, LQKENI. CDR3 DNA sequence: TGTGCCAGCTCACCTTCTACAGCGAACACTGAAGCTTTCTTT. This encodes CASSPSTANTEAFF.

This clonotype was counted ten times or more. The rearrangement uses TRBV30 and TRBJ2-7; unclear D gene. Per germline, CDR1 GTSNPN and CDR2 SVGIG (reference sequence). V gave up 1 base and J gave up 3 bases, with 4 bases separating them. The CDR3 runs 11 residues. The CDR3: CAWSDSYEQYF. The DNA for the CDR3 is TGTGCCTGGAGTGACAGCTACGAGCAGTACTTC.

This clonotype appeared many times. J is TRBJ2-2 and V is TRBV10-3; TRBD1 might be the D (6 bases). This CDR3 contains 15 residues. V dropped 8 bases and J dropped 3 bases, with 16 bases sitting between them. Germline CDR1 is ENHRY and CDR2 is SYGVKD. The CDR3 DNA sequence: TGTGCCATCGGCGGGCCAGGGGACCACACCGGGGAGCTGTTTTTT. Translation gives CAIGGPGDHTGELFF.

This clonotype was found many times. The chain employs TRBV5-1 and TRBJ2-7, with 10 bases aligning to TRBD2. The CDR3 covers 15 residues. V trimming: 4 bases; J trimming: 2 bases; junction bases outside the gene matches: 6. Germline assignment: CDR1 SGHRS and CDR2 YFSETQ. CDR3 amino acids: CASSRTSGDAYEQYF. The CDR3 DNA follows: TGCGCCAGCAGCCGTACTAGCGGGGATGCCTACGAGCAGTACTTC.

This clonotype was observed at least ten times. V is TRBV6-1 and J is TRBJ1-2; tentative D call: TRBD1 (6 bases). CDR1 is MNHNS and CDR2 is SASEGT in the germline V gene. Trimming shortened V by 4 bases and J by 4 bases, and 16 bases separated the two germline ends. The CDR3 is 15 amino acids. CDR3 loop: CASSGAGDGVYGYTF. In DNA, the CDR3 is TGTGCCAGCAGTGGGGCAGGGGATGGGGTCTATGGCTACACCTTC.

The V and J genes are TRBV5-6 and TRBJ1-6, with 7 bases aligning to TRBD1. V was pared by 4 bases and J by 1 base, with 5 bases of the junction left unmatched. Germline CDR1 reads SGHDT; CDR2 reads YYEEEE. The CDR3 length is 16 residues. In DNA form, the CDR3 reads TGTGCCAGCAGCCGACAGGGTTGGTCCTATAATTCACCCCTCCACTTT. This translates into CASSRQGWSYNSPLHF.

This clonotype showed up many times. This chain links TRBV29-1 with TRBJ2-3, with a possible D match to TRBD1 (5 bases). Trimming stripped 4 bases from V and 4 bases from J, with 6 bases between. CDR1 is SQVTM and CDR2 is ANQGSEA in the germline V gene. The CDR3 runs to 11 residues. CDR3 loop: CSVGGADTQYF. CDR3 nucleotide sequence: TGCAGCGTTGGGGGCGCAGATACGCAGTATTTT.

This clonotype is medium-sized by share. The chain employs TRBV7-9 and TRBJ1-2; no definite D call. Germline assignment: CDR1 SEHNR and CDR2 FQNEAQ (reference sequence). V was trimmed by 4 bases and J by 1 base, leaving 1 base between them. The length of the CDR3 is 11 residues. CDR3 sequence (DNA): TGTGCCAGCAGCTATAACTATGGCTACACCTTC. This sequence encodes CASSYNYGYTF.

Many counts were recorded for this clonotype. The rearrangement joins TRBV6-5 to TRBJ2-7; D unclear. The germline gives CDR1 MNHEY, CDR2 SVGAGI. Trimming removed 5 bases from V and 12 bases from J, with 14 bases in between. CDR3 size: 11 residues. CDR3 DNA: TGTGCCAGCAGTCCCGGGCGCGTGTGGTACTTC. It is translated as CASSPGRVWYF.

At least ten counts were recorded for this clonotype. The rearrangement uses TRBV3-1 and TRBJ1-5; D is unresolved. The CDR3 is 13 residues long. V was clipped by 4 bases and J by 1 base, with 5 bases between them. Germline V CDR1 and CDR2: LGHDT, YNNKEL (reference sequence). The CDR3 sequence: CASSRQSNQPQHF. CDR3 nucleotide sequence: TGTGCCAGCAGCCGGCAGAGCAATCAGCCCCAGCATTTT.

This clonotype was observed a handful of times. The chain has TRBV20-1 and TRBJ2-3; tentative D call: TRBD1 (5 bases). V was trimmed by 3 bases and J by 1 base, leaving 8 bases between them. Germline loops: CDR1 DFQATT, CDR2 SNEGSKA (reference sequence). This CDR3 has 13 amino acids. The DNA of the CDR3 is TGCAGTGCTAGTCTAGGGGGCACAGATACGCAGTATTTT. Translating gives CSASLGGTDTQYF.

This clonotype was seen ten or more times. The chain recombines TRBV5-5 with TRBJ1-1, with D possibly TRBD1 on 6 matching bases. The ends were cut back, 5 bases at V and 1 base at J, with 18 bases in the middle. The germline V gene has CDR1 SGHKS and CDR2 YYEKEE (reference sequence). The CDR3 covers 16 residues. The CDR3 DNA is TGTGCCAGCAGGTTGATAGGGGGGGCTCAGAACACTGAAGCTTTCTTT. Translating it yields CASRLIGGAQNTEAFF. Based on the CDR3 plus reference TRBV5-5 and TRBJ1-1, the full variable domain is DAGVTQSPTHLIKTRGQQVTLRCSPISGHKSVSWYQQVLGQGPQFIFQYYEKEERGRGNFPDRFSARQFPNYSSELNVNALLLGDSALYLCASRLIGGAQNTEAFFGQGTRLTVV.

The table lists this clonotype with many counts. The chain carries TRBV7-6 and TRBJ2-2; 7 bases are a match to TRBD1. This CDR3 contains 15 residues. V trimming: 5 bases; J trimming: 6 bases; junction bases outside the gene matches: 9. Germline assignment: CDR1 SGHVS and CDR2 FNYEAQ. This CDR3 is CASSHPEGAAGELFF. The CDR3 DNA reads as TGTGCCAGCAGCCACCCAGAGGGGGCCGCCGGGGAGCTGTTTTTT. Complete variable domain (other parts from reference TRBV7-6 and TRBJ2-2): GAGVSQSPRYKVTKRGQDVALRCDPISGHVSLYWYRQALGQGPEFLTYFNYEAQQDKSGLPNDRFSAERPEGSISTLTIQRTEQRDSAMYRCASSHPEGAAGELFFGEGSRLTVL.